A single sample is the source of the 28 T cell receptor beta chains below, sequenced in a study of blood T cell repertoires in COVID-19. The repertoire was sequenced with immunoSEQ multiplex PCR; TCRdb's copy has only in-frame clones and lacks some. This sample has 200,000 or so clones, with about 88% found just once. Sequences were obtained from peripheral blood. These receptors all stem from a man in his 70s with active or convalescent COVID-19.

To note about this clone: The junction departs from germline at one end; a sequencing error may be responsible. The CDR3 bases are TGTGCCACCAGTGATTTGCCCCGAATTTACGGGCAGTACTTC. This translates into CATSDLPRIYGQYF. The gene calls are TRBV24-1 and TRBJ2-7; no clear D. CDR1 is KGHDR, CDR2 SFDVKD, per germline. This CDR3 is built from 14 residues.

Of note for this clone: At one of its ends the junction is not consistent with the germline gene, which may arise from a read error. The V call is TRBV6-1, the J call TRBJ2-5; tentatively, D is TRBD2 (6 bases). The CDR3 spans 15 residues. The V gene's germline CDR1 is MNHNS and CDR2 SASEGT. CDR3 bases: TGTGCCAGCAGCGAAGGGACGGGAGTTCGGGAGACCCAGTACTTC. Its protein is CASSEGTGVRETQYF.

The gene calls are TRBV10-3 and TRBJ2-7; 8 positions match TRBD2. This CDR3 has 12 amino acids. The ends lost 4 bases at V and 5 bases at J; junction bases unmatched: 1. Germline CDR1 reads ENHRY; CDR2 reads SYGVKD. The CDR3 bases are TGTGCCATCAGTGGGACTAGCAACGAGCAGTACTTC. Translated, it gives CAISGTSNEQYF.

The chain combines TRBV9 with TRBJ1-3, with D unresolved. The germline V gene has CDR1 SGDLS and CDR2 YYNGEE. V was clipped by 4 bases and J by 0 bases, with 14 bases between them. The CDR3 runs to 16 residues. The CDR3 region has the DNA TGTGCCAGCAGCCCCCTGGGGAGAACCTCTGGAAACACCATATATTTT. It is translated as CASSPLGRTSGNTIYF.

V gene TRBV15 combines with J gene TRBJ2-5; a possible D gene is TRBD1 (6 bases). The CDR3 has 13 residues. V gave up 1 base and J gave up 5 bases, with 8 bases separating them. Looked up from germline, CDR1 is LNHNV and CDR2 is YYDKDF (reference sequence). CDR3 protein: CATSRVRGETQYF. In nucleotides, the CDR3 is TGTGCCACCAGCAGAGTGAGGGGGGAGACCCAGTACTTC.

This rearrangement joins TRBV7-9 to TRBJ2-3; D is perhaps TRBD2 (5 bases). This CDR3 has 13 amino acids. Germline CDR1 and CDR2: SEHNR and FQNEAQ (reference sequence). Trimming pared 0 bases from V and 6 bases from J, leaving 7 bases between. The CDR3 DNA reads TGTGCCAGCAGCTTAGCGGGAGCTGATACGCAGTATTTT. Translated, it gives CASSLAGADTQYF.

The V call is TRBV5-3, the J call TRBJ1-5; 9 bases are shared with TRBD1. TRBV5-3 is recorded as an ORF, its role being uncertain. The CDR3 is 18 amino acids. V was pared by 2 bases and J by 3 bases, with 12 bases of the junction left unmatched. The CDR3 nucleotides read TGTGCCAGAAGCTTAGCTCGGACAGGGGAGGGGGTCAATCAGCCCCAGCATTTT. Its translation is CARSLARTGEGVNQPQHF.

V usage is TRBV5-1 and J usage is TRBJ2-2; perhaps TRBD2 as D (6 bases). The length of the CDR3 is 15 residues. V was trimmed by 5 bases and J by 4 bases, leaving 15 bases between them. The germline V gene has CDR1 SGHRS and CDR2 YFSETQ. In DNA form, the CDR3 reads TGCGCCAGCAGGCCTCAGACTAGAATCACCGGGGAGCTGTTTTTT. It yields the protein CASRPQTRITGELFF.

The chain carries TRBV5-4 and TRBJ2-1; 9 nucleotides line up with TRBD2. The CDR3 covers 16 residues. The ends lost 0 bases at V and 8 bases at J; junction bases unmatched: 9. Germline V CDR1 and CDR2: SGHNT, YYREEE (reference sequence). CDR3 DNA sequence: TGTGCCAGCAGCTTGGCTTTAGCGGGGGCCGGGGATGAGCAGTTCTTC. Protein: CASSLALAGAGDEQFF. Combining the CDR3 with reference TRBV5-4 and TRBJ2-1 gives the whole variable domain ETGVTQSPTHLIKTRGQQVTLRCSSQSGHNTVSWYQQALGQGPQFIFQYYREEENGRGNFPPRFSGLQFPNYSSELNVNALELDDSALYLCASSLALAGAGDEQFFGPGTRLTVL.

V gene TRBV21-1 combines with J gene TRBJ1-5; TRBD1, the table's D call, lacks a check against the DNA. TRBV21-1 is termed a pseudogene. CDR3 size: 18 residues. The CDR3 protein is CASTHGQGPTYQHQPQHF. The CDR3 region has the DNA TGTGCCAGCACCCACGGACAGGGGCCTACGTACCAACATCAGCCCCAGCATTTT.

The V gene is TRBV27, the J gene TRBJ2-1; D may be TRBD2 (6 bases). Deletions cut 8 bases from V and 2 bases from J, with 7 bases between. Germline CDR1 is MNHEY and CDR2 is SMNVEV (reference sequence). This CDR3 region has 12 residues. CDR3 amino acids: CASRGTYNEQFF. In DNA form, the CDR3 reads TGTGCCAGCCGCGGGACCTACAATGAGCAGTTCTTC.

V usage is TRBV9 and J usage is TRBJ2-1; possible D gene TRBD2, 5 bases. This CDR3 has 16 amino acids. The germline V and J ends were trimmed by 0 bases and 2 bases, with 12 bases remaining between them. Germline V gene data show CDR1 as SGDLS and CDR2 as YYNGEE. CDR3 in amino acids: CASSVVNGVPYNEQFF. CDR3 in DNA: TGTGCCAGCAGCGTAGTTAACGGGGTCCCCTACAATGAGCAGTTCTTC. Together with reference TRBV9 and TRBJ2-1, the CDR3 gives the full variable domain: DSGVTQTPKHLITATGQRVTLRCSPRSGDLSVYWYQQSLDQGLQFLIQYYNGEERAKGNILERFSAQQFPDLHSELNLSSLELGDSALYFCASSVVNGVPYNEQFFGPGTRLTVL.

J is TRBJ2-5 and V is TRBV27; possibly TRBD2 for D (6 bases). Trimming took off 6 bases at V and 7 bases at J, with 18 bases between the two ends. The length of the CDR3 is 14 residues. Germline values: CDR1 MNHEY, CDR2 SMNVEV (reference sequence). The CDR3 protein is CASSQTSIGGTQYF. Written as DNA, the CDR3 is TGTGCCAGCAGCCAGACTAGTATTGGGGGGACCCAGTACTTC.

The V gene is TRBV15, the J gene TRBJ1-1; 9 bases fit TRBD1. This CDR3 is 15 amino acids long. Trimming at V came to 3 bases and at J to 11 bases, leaving 13 bases not matched to a gene. Germline lookup yields CDR1 LNHNV and CDR2 YYDKDF (reference sequence). This CDR3 reads CATSRGGQGESRAFF. The CDR3, as DNA: TGTGCCACCAGCAGGGGGGGACAGGGTGAGTCCCGGGCTTTCTTT.

In this sample, this clone turned up once. The chain carries TRBV29-1 and TRBJ2-1; D is perhaps TRBD2 (6 bases). CDR1 and CDR2 from the germline V gene are SQVTM and ANQGSEA. Trimming pared 3 bases from V and 0 bases from J, leaving 12 bases between. The CDR3 runs 15 residues. DNA for the CDR3: TGCAGCGTTGAGCAGCTAGCGAGCTCCTACAATGAGCAGTTCTTC. It translates to CSVEQLASSYNEQFF.

The chain has TRBV7-8 and TRBJ2-2; 8 nucleotides agree with TRBD1. The CDR3 is 15 amino acids. The germline CDR1 and CDR2 sequences are SGHVS and FQNEAQ. The V segment lost 6 bases and the J segment 5 bases; nucleotides outside the gene matches: 8. The CDR3 region is CASRPGTGQTGELFF. CDR3 nucleotides: TGTGCCAGCAGACCTGGGACAGGACAAACCGGGGAGCTGTTTTTT.

In DNA form, the CDR3 reads TGTGCCAGCTCACGGACAGGATTAAACTACGAGCAGTACTTC. It is translated as CASSRTGLNYEQYF. The chain couples TRBV18 to TRBJ2-7; 7 nucleotides line up with TRBD1. In germline, CDR1 is KGHSH, CDR2 LQKENI. V shed 4 bases and J 3 bases; nucleotides not matched to a gene: 6. The CDR3 extends over 14 amino acids.

Comment on this clone: The same CDR3 arises from other DNA sequences in this sample as well. V is TRBV18 and J is TRBJ2-1; D unclear. The CDR3 extends over 12 amino acids. Germline V CDR1 and CDR2: KGHSH, LQKENI. V lost 2 bases and J 6 bases, leaving 5 bases between the germline ends. CDR3 DNA: TGTGCCAGCTCACCAGGCGGCAATGAGCAGTTCTTC. It specifies CASSPGGNEQFF.

The V and J genes are TRBV2 and TRBJ1-5; D might be TRBD1 (5 bases). Trimming pared 6 bases from V and 6 bases from J, leaving 15 bases between. The CDR3 has 14 residues. Per germline, CDR1 SNHLY and CDR2 FYNNEI. CDR3 DNA sequence: TGTGCCAGCAGACCCGACAGAGTAGGTCAGCCCCAGCATTTT. It encodes CASRPDRVGQPQHF.

The genes are TRBV12-2 and TRBJ2-3; the DNA was not used to check the table's D call, TRBD2. TRBV12-2 is a pseudogene segment. CDR3 length: 17 residues. The CDR3 is CASRLKPESGSTDTQYF. The CDR3 DNA reads TGTGCAAGTCGCTTAAAACCGGAAAGCGGGAGCACAGATACGCAGTATTTT.

This clone was counted between two and nine times. This chain links TRBV28 with TRBJ1-5; perhaps TRBD1 as D (6 bases). Per the germline V gene, CDR1 is MDHEN and CDR2 is SYDVKM. The CDR3 consists of 13 residues. V lost 1 base to trimming and J lost 6 bases, with 7 bases between them. CDR3 amino acids: CASSLLGAQPQHF. In DNA, the CDR3 is TGTGCCAGCAGTTTATTGGGGGCTCAGCCCCAGCATTTT.

The chain couples TRBV6-5 to TRBJ2-7; 9 bases line up with TRBD1. Germline-derived CDR1 and CDR2 are MNHEY and SVGAGI. Trimming took 8 bases from V and 2 from J; bases not matched to a gene: 7. The CDR3 totals 14 residues. CDR3 loop: CASADGTGPYEQYF. CDR3 nucleotide sequence: TGTGCCAGCGCGGACGGGACAGGGCCCTACGAGCAGTACTTC.

This rearrangement joins TRBV11-2 to TRBJ2-2, with D unresolved. V was shortened by 3 bases and J by 5 bases, with 10 bases between the two germline ends. Germline V gene sequence: CDR1 SGHAT, CDR2 FQNNGV. The CDR3 extends over 14 amino acids. CDR3 DNA sequence: TGTGCCAGCAGCTTGAGAGACAAAACCGGGGAGCTGTTTTTT. Amino acids: CASSLRDKTGELFF. Based on the CDR3 plus reference TRBV11-2 and TRBJ2-2, the full variable domain is EAGVAQSPRYKIIEKRQSVAFWCNPISGHATLYWYQQILGQGPKLLIQFQNNGVVDDSQLPKDRFSAERLKGVDSTLKIQPAKLEDSAVYLCASSLRDKTGELFFGEGSRLTVL.

V and J are TRBV29-1 and TRBJ1-5; maybe TRBD1 (5 bases). Between the trimmed V and J ends, which lost 6 bases and 9 bases, there was a span of 15 bases. CDR3 length: 12 residues. Germline assignment: CDR1 SQVTM and CDR2 ANQGSEA. CDR3 nucleotide sequence: TGCAGCGTAAAACCAGGGTCAGGGCCCCAGCATTTT. This encodes CSVKPGSGPQHF. Full variable domain (missing parts from reference TRBV29-1 and TRBJ1-5): SAVISQKPSRDICQRGTSLTIQCQVDSQVTMMFWYRQQPGQSLTLIATANQGSEATYESGFVIDKFPISRPNLTFSTLTVSNMSPEDSSIYLCSVKPGSGPQHFGDGTRLSIL.

This clone was counted a single time. V usage is TRBV11-3 and J usage is TRBJ1-1; no reliable D call. Germline lookup yields CDR1 SGHNT and CDR2 YENEEA. This CDR3 comprises 16 residues. Trimming shortened V by 5 bases and J by 0 bases, and 16 bases separated the two germline ends. The CDR3 DNA follows: TGTGCCAGCAGCCTCCAGGATTTACACATGAACACTGAAGCTTTCTTT. Translated: CASSLQDLHMNTEAFF.

The V and J genes are TRBV28 and TRBJ2-3, with 10 nucleotides matching TRBD2. This CDR3 contains 16 residues. Germline CDR1 and CDR2: MDHEN and SYDVKM. Germline trimming cut 5 bases from V and 3 bases from J; bases unmatched to any gene: 8. DNA of the CDR3: TGTGCCAGCAGTCCCGAACTAGCGGGGATGACAGATACGCAGTATTTT. Translating it yields CASSPELAGMTDTQYF.

V and J are TRBV6-5 and TRBJ2-3, with 9 bases identical to TRBD2. The V segment lost 0 bases and the J segment 10 bases; nucleotides outside the gene matches: 2. Germline V gene data show CDR1 as MNHEY and CDR2 as SVGAGI. The CDR3 contains 13 residues. This CDR3 reads CASSYSKREAQYF. CDR3 DNA sequence: TGTGCCAGCAGTTACTCCAAGCGGGAGGCGCAGTATTTT.

This rearrangement joins TRBV28 to TRBJ2-3; D perhaps matches TRBD1 (6 bases). V was trimmed by 3 bases and J by 6 bases, leaving 7 bases between them. Germline values: CDR1 MDHEN, CDR2 SYDVKM. The CDR3 has 12 amino acids. The CDR3 spells CASSLGADTQYF. The CDR3 DNA is TGTGCCAGCAGTTTGGGGGCCGATACGCAGTATTTT.